This T cell receptor beta chain is from a study of blood T cell repertoires in COVID-19. Turning to the study itself: The United States, Italy and Spain supplied acute and convalescent COVID-19 samples.

Participant-given clinical history determined each cohort assignment. Cohort 3 recovery required two negative PCRs, clearance, or symptom resolution. V lost 0 bases, J lost 10 bases, and 7 bases lay in between. The CDR3 has 12 residues. CDR1 and CDR2 (germline): LGHDT, YNNKEL (reference sequence). In the authors' workflow: Estimated nucleated cell counts came from reference gene primer amplification. Here immunoSEQ multiplex PCR was the method, and the copy in TCRdb shows in-frame clones only, minus some. V, J and clone size are those of that table, while D and trimming were read from the DNA. The sample gives about 330,000 clones, roughly nine tenths of which show up once; more than 0.8% is in the top ten.

This receptor was taken from a woman under 40 who had recovered from COVID-19. The specimen sequenced was PBMCs or T cells enriched from blood (not recorded which). This chain connects TRBV3-1 (or the pseudogene TRBV3-2) to TRBJ2-1; D remains ambiguous. The CDR3 region has the DNA TGTGCCAGCAGCCAAGATGAGGTAGAGCAGTTCTTC. Encoded protein: CASSQDEVEQFF.